These T cell receptor beta chains were read from a single sample in a study of cytomegalovirus exposure and HLA in healthy donors. Data came from immunoSEQ multiplex PCR; TCRdb stores just in-frame clones and leaves some out. There are under 150,000 clones in the sample; about 80% occur only once, and 2.5% to 3.5% lies in the top ten. Sequencing was performed on PBMCs. The receptors shown here come from a male donor in good health and CMV-seronegative. CDR3s include the opening cysteine and the closing phenylalanine or tryptophan. The order of the fields is J gene, D gene, clone size, V gene, CDR3 DNA, CDR3 protein. A D gene is named only where the DNA matches it firmly. Only some rows state a clone size, as once, few, many or a class for expanded clones.

j_gene: TRBJ1-1; d_gene: .; abundance: once; v_gene: TRBV11-2; CDR3nt: TGTGCCAGCAGCTTAGTTTCGGGGGTTAGCACTGAAGCTTTCTTT; CDR3aa: CASSLVSGVSTEAFF
j_gene: TRBJ2-1; d_gene: TRBD2; abundance: .; v_gene: TRBV2; CDR3nt: TGTGCCAGCAGGGGGGCGGGAGGGCCTCGGGGGCAGTTCTTC; CDR3aa: CASRGAGGPRGQFF
j_gene: TRBJ2-4; d_gene: .; abundance: .; v_gene: TRBV2; CDR3nt: TGTGCCAGCAGGGGCAGGCTAACGAGAGCCAAAAACATTCAGTACTTC; CDR3aa: CASRGRLTRAKNIQYF
j_gene: TRBJ1-2; d_gene: .; abundance: few; v_gene: TRBV2; CDR3nt: TGTGCCAGCAGTGAAACGCCTGGGACATCGATAGGCTACACCTTC; CDR3aa: CASSETPGTSIGYTF
j_gene: TRBJ1-1; d_gene: .; abundance: .; v_gene: TRBV6-4; CDR3nt: TGTGCCAGCAGAGCCCAGGGCGAGTTTGCTGAAGCTTTCTTT; CDR3aa: CASRAQGEFAEAFF
j_gene: TRBJ2-3; d_gene: TRBD2; abundance: .; v_gene: TRBV5-4; CDR3nt: TGTGCCAGCAGCTTGGCGGGGGGGCGCGGAGATACGCAGTATTTT; CDR3aa: CASSLAGGRGDTQYF
j_gene: TRBJ1-2; d_gene: TRBD1; abundance: once; v_gene: TRBV9; CDR3nt: TGTGCCAGCAGCGTAGACAACCTCGGGACAGGGGAAGGCTACACCTTC; CDR3aa: CASSVDNLGTGEGYTF
j_gene: TRBJ2-2; d_gene: TRBD2; abundance: .; v_gene: TRBV9; CDR3nt: TGTGCCAGCAGCGAGGGACTAGCGGGGGTGATTTCCGCCGGGGAGCTGTTTTTT; CDR3aa: CASSEGLAGVISAGELFF
j_gene: TRBJ1-1; d_gene: .; abundance: .; v_gene: TRBV9; CDR3nt: TGTGCCAGCAGCGGACATATGAACACTGAAGCTTTCTTT; CDR3aa: CASSGHMNTEAFF
j_gene: TRBJ2-1; d_gene: .; abundance: .; v_gene: TRBV5-1; CDR3nt: TGCGCCAGCAGCTTCTCTGGGGGGGGCCATGAGCAGTTCTTC; CDR3aa: CASSFSGGGHEQFF
j_gene: TRBJ2-3; d_gene: .; abundance: .; v_gene: TRBV5-1; CDR3nt: TGCGCCAGCAGCTTGGACCAGGGAACAGATACGCAGTATTTT; CDR3aa: CASSLDQGTDTQYF
j_gene: TRBJ2-3; d_gene: .; abundance: .; v_gene: TRBV27; CDR3nt: TGTGCCAGCACCCGGCCGGGGTTCGATACGCAGTATTTT; CDR3aa: CASTRPGFDTQYF
j_gene: TRBJ1-2; d_gene: .; abundance: .; v_gene: TRBV6-5; CDR3nt: TGTGCCAGCAGTTACTCGATCATTGGTGTTAGCTATGGCTACACCTTC; CDR3aa: CASSYSIIGVSYGYTF
j_gene: TRBJ1-5; d_gene: .; abundance: .; v_gene: TRBV19; CDR3nt: TGTGCCAGTAGTAGGGAGGGACGGGAGCATTTT; CDR3aa: CASSREGREHF
j_gene: TRBJ1-5; d_gene: TRBD1; abundance: .; v_gene: TRBV10-2; CDR3nt: TGCGCCAGCAGTGATGCCAGGGGGGAACATCAGCCCCAGCATTTT; CDR3aa: CASSDARGEHQPQHF
j_gene: TRBJ2-7; d_gene: .; abundance: few; v_gene: TRBV10-3; CDR3nt: TGTGCCATCAGTGAGGAGAGGGACGAGCAGTACTTC; CDR3aa: CAISEERDEQYF
j_gene: TRBJ1-2; d_gene: TRBD1; abundance: .; v_gene: TRBV6-5; CDR3nt: TGTGCCAGCAGAACAGGGGGAGGCTATGGCTACACCTTC; CDR3aa: CASRTGGGYGYTF
j_gene: TRBJ2-3; d_gene: TRBD2; abundance: few; v_gene: TRBV11-2; CDR3nt: TGTGCCAGCAGCTATCCTCTAGCGGGGGGCCCCTATACGCAGTATTTT; CDR3aa: CASSYPLAGGPYTQYF
j_gene: TRBJ2-2; d_gene: .; abundance: .; v_gene: TRBV6-6; CDR3nt: TGTGCCAGCAGCGTAGGAGGGAACGGGGAGCTGTTTTTT; CDR3aa: CASSVGGNGELFF
j_gene: TRBJ2-5; d_gene: TRBD2; abundance: few; v_gene: TRBV5-1; CDR3nt: TGCGCCAGCAGCTTGGCTCAGACTAGCGGGAGGGGTTCGGAGACCCAGTACTTC; CDR3aa: CASSLAQTSGRGSETQYF
j_gene: TRBJ2-2; d_gene: TRBD1; abundance: .; v_gene: TRBV7-2; CDR3nt: TGTGCCAGCAGCCGGACAGGGGACTACACCGGGGAGCTGTTTTTT; CDR3aa: CASSRTGDYTGELFF
j_gene: TRBJ1-5; d_gene: TRBD1; abundance: .; v_gene: TRBV19; CDR3nt: TGTGCCAGTAGTACAAAAACATTCACCGGGACAGGGTATCAGCCCCAGCATTTT; CDR3aa: CASSTKTFTGTGYQPQHF
j_gene: TRBJ1-5; d_gene: .; abundance: once; v_gene: TRBV18; CDR3nt: TGTGCCAGCTCACGATCAGGTTCCTATAGCAATCAGCCCCAGCATTTT; CDR3aa: CASSRSGSYSNQPQHF
j_gene: TRBJ2-7; d_gene: .; abundance: .; v_gene: TRBV28; CDR3nt: TGTGCCAGCAGTCTCCTCCGCTACGAGCAGTACTTC; CDR3aa: CASSLLRYEQYF
j_gene: TRBJ1-5; d_gene: .; abundance: .; v_gene: TRBV6-1; CDR3nt: TGTGCCAGCAGTTTATCCGGGGATAGCAATCAGCCCCAGCATTTT; CDR3aa: CASSLSGDSNQPQHF
j_gene: TRBJ2-5; d_gene: .; abundance: once; v_gene: TRBV11-2; CDR3nt: TGTGCCAGCAGACAAAGGGGGCGGGGTGAGAGAGAGACCCAGTACTTC; CDR3aa: CASRQRGRGERETQYF
j_gene: TRBJ1-5; d_gene: TRBD1; abundance: .; v_gene: TRBV19; CDR3nt: TGTGCCAGCAGAGACAGGGGCGGCAATCAGCCCCAGCATTTT; CDR3aa: CASRDRGGNQPQHF
j_gene: TRBJ1-4; d_gene: .; abundance: .; v_gene: TRBV7-6; CDR3nt: TGTGCCAGCAGCTTATCGGGTGGTGAAAAACTGTTTTTT; CDR3aa: CASSLSGGEKLFF
j_gene: TRBJ2-2; d_gene: .; abundance: few; v_gene: TRBV7-2; CDR3nt: TGTGCCAGCAGCTTAGCGGTTGGGGACTCCGGGGAGCTGTTTTTT; CDR3aa: CASSLAVGDSGELFF
j_gene: TRBJ2-5; d_gene: .; abundance: .; v_gene: TRBV7-2; CDR3nt: TGTGCCAGCAGCTTAGTTATGAGAGAGACCCAGTACTTC; CDR3aa: CASSLVMRETQYF
j_gene: TRBJ2-1; d_gene: .; abundance: .; v_gene: TRBV4-3; CDR3nt: TGCGCCAGCAGCCAGCGGGACCGATCCTACAATGAGCAGTTCTTC; CDR3aa: CASSQRDRSYNEQFF